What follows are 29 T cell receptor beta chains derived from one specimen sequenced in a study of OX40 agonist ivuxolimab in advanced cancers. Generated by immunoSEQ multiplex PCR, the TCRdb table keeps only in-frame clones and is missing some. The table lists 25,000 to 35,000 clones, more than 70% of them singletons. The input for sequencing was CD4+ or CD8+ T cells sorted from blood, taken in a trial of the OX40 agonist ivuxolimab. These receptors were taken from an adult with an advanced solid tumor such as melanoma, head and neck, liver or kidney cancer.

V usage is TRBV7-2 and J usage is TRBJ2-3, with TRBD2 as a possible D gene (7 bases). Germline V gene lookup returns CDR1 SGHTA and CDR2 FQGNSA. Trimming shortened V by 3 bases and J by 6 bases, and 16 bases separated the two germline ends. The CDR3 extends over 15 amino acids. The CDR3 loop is CASSFAGATPDTQYF. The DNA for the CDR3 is TGTGCCAGCAGCTTCGCGGGGGCCACTCCGGATACGCAGTATTTT.

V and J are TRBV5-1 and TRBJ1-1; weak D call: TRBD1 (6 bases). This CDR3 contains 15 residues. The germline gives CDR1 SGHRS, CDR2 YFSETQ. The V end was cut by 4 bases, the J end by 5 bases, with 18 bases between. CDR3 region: CASSDGSTGMTEAFF. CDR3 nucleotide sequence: TGCGCCAGCAGCGATGGTTCAACAGGGATGACTGAAGCTTTCTTT.

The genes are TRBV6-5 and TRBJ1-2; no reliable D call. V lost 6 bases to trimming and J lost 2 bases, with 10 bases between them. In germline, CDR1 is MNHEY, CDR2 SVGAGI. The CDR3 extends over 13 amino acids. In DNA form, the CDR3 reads TGTGCCAGCAGCAGGATGGGGAACTATGGCTACACCTTC. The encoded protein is CASSRMGNYGYTF.

CDR3 DNA sequence: TGTGCCAGCAGCTTCTTCCCAGATACGCAGTATTTT. The encoded protein is CASSFFPDTQYF. The chain uses TRBV7-2 and TRBJ2-3; no reliable D call. This CDR3 has 12 residues. Deletions cut 3 bases from V and 4 bases from J, with 5 bases between. The germline CDR1 and CDR2 sequences are SGHTA and FQGNSA.

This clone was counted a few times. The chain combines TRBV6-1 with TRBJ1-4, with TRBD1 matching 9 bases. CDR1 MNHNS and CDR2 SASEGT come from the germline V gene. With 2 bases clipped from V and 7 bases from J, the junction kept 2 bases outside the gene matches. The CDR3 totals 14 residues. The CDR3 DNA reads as TGTGCCAGCAGTGAAAACAGGGGGCGTGAAAAACTGTTTTTT. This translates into CASSENRGREKLFF.

CDR3 region: CASSTRDTYQETQYF. In DNA, the CDR3 is TGTGCCAGCAGCACCCGGGACACGTACCAAGAGACCCAGTACTTC. This chain uses TRBV5-4 with TRBJ2-5, with TRBD1 as a possible D gene (6 bases). The V gene's germline CDR1 is SGHNT and CDR2 YYREEE (reference sequence). V was cut by 4 bases and J by 0 bases, with 13 bases left in between. The length of the CDR3 is 15 residues.

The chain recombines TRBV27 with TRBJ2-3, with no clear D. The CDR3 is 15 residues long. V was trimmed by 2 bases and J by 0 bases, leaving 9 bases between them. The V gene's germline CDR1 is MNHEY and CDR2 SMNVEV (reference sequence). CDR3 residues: CASSLGKKSTDTQYF. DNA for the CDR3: TGTGCCAGCAGTTTAGGGAAAAAGAGCACAGATACGCAGTATTTT.

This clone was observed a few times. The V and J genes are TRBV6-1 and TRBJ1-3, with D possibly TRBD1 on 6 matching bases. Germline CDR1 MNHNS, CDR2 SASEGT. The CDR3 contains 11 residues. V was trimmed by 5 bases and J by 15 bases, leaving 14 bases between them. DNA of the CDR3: TGTGCCAGCAGTACCGACAGGTCTTCATATTTT. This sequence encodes CASSTDRSSYF.

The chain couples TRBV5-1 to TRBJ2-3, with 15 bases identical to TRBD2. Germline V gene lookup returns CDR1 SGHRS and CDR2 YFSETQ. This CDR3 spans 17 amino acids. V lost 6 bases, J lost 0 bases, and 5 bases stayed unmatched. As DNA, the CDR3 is TGCGCCAGCACGGGACTAGCGGGGGGATCGAGCACAGATACGCAGTATTTT. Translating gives CASTGLAGGSSTDTQYF.

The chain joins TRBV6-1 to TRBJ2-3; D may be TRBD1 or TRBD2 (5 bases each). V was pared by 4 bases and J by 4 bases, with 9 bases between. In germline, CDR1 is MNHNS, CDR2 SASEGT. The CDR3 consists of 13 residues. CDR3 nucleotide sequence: TGTGCCAGCAGTGCAGGGAGTCCAGATACGCAGTATTTT. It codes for CASSAGSPDTQYF.

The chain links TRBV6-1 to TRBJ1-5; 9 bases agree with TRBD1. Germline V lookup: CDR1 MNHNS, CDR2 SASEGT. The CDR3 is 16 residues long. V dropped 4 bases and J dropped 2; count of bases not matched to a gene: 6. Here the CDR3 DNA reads TGTGCCAGCAGTGGAACAGGGGGCGCGGGCAATCAGCCCCAGCATTTT. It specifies CASSGTGGAGNQPQHF.

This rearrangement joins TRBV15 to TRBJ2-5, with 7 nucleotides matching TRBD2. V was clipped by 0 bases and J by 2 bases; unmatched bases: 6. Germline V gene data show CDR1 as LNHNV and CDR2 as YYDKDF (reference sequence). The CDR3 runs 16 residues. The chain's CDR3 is CATSREAWGGQETQYF. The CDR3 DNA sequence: TGTGCCACCAGCAGAGAGGCCTGGGGGGGGCAAGAGACCCAGTACTTC.

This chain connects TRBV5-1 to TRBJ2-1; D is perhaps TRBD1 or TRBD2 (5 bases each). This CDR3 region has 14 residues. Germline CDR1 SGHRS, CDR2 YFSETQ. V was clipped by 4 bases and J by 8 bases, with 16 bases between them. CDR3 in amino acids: CASSPRGEPYEQFF. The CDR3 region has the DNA TGCGCCAGCAGCCCGAGAGGGGAACCCTATGAGCAGTTCTTC.

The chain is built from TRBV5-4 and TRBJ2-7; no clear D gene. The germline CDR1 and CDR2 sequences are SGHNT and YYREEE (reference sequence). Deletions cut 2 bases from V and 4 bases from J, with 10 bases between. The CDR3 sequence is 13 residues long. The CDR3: CASSLRTEYEQYF. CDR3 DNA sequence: TGTGCCAGCAGCTTACGGACGGAGTACGAGCAGTACTTC.

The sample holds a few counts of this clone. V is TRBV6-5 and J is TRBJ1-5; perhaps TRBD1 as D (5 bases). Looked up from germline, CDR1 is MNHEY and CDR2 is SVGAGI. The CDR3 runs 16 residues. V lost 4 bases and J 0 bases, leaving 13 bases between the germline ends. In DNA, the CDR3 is TGTGCCAGCAGTTCTCAGGGACGCTATAGCAATCAGCCCCAGCATTTT. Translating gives CASSSQGRYSNQPQHF.

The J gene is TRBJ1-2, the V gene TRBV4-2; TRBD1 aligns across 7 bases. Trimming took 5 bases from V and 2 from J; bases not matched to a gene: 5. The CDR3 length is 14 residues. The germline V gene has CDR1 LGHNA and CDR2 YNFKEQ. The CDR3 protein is CASSAAGQNYGYTF. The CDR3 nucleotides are TGTGCCAGCAGCGCGGCGGGACAGAACTATGGCTACACCTTC.

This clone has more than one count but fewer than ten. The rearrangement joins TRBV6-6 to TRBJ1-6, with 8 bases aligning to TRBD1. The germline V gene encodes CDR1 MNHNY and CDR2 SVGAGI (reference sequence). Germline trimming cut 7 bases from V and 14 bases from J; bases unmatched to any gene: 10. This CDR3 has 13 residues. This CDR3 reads CASTRGLLKALHF. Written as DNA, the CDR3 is TGTGCCAGCACCAGGGGGCTCCTGAAGGCCCTCCACTTT.

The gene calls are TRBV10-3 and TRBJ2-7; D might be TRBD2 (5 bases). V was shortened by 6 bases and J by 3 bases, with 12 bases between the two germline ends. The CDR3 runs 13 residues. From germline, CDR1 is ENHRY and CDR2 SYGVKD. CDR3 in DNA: TGTGCCATCAGCAACCCTACTAGCTACGAGCAGTACTTC. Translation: CAISNPTSYEQYF.

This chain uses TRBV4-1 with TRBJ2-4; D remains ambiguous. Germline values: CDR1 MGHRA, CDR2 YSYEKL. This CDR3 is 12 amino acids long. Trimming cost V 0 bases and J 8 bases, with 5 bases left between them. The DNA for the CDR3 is TGCGCCAGCAGCCAAGAGGGTTACATTCAGTACTTC. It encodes CASSQEGYIQYF.

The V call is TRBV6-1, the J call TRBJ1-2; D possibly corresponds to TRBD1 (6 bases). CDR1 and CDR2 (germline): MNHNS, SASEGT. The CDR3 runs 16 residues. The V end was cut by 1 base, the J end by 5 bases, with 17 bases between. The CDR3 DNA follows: TGTGCCAGCAGTGAAGTGTTTGGGGGCGCCGGGTATGGCTACACCTTC. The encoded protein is CASSEVFGGAGYGYTF.

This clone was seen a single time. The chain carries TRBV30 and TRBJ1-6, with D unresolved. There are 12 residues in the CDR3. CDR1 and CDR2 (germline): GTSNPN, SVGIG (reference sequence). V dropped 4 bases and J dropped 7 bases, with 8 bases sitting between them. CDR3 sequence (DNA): TGTGCCTGGAAGGGCGGGAATTCACCCCTCCACTTT. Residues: CAWKGGNSPLHF.

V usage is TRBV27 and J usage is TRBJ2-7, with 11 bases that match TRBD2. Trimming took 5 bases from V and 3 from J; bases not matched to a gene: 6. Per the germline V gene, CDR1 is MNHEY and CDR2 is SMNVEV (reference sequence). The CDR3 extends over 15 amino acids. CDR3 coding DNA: TGTGCCAGCAGTCGTCTAGCGGGGGGAATCTACGAGCAGTACTTC. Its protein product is CASSRLAGGIYEQYF.

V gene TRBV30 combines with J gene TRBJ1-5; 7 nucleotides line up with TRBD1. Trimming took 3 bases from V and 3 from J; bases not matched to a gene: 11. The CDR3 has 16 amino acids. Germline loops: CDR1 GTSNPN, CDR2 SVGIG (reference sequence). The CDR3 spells CAWSKEQGLANQPQHF. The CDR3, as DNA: TGTGCCTGGAGCAAGGAACAGGGGTTGGCCAATCAGCCCCAGCATTTT. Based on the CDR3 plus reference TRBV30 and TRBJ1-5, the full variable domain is SQTIHQWPATLVQPVGSPLSLECTVEGTSNPNLYWYRQAAGRGLQLLFYSVGIGQISSEVPQNLSASRPQDRQFILSSKKLLLSDSGFYLCAWSKEQGLANQPQHFGDGTRLSIL.

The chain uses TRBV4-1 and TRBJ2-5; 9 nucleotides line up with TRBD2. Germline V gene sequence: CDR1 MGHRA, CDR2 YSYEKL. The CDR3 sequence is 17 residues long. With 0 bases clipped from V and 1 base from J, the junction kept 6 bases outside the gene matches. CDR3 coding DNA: TGCGCCAGCAGCCAAGATGAGAATAGCGGGAGCCAAGAGACCCAGTACTTC. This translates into CASSQDENSGSQETQYF.

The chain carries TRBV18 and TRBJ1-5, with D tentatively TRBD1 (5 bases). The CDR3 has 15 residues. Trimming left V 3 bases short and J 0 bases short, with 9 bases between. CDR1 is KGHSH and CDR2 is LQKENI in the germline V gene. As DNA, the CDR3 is TGTGCCAGCTCACCGGGACTTAATAGCAATCAGCCCCAGCATTTT. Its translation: CASSPGLNSNQPQHF.

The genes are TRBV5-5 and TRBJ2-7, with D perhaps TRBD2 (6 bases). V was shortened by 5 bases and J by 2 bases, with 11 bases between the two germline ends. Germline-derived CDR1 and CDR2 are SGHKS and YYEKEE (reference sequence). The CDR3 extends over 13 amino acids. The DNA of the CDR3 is TGTGCCAGCAGACGGGGAGGAACCTACGAGCAGTACTTC. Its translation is CASRRGGTYEQYF.

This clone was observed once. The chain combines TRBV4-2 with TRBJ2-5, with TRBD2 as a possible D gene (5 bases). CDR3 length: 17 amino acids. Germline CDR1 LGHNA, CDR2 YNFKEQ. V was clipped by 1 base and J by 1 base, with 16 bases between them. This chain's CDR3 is CASSQGSSRAFQETQYF. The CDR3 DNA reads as TGTGCCAGCAGCCAAGGCTCTAGCAGAGCGTTCCAAGAGACCCAGTACTTC.

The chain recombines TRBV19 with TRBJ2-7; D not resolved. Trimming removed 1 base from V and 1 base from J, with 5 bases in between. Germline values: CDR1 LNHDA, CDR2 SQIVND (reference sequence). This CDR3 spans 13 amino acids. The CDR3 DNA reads TGTGCCAGTAGTATAGTCGGGTCCTACGAGCAGTACTTC. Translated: CASSIVGSYEQYF.

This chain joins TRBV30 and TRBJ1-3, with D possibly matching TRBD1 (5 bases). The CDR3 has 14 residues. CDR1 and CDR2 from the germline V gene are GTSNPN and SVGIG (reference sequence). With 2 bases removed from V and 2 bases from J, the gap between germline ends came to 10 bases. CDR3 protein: CAWSRDGAGNTIYF. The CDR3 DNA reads TGTGCCTGGAGTCGGGACGGCGCTGGAAACACCATATATTTT.